What follows describes a single T cell receptor beta chain. What it binds is unknown. This entry comes from a study of T cell responses to AZD1222 COVID-19 vaccine. Study-wide findings and caveats: Possibly, clonal diversity was underestimated; donors were largely white British and included more females. Reports say nearly half of spike-specific TCRs go after unmutated variant regions.

Clones were sequenced by immunoSEQ multiplex PCR, and TCRdb holds only the in-frame ones, with some missing. The table shows fewer than 120,000 clones, with approximately 94% occurring only once. Second doses at about 4 or about 12 weeks were pooled. The receptor comes from an adult who received the AZD1222 COVID-19 vaccine. Sequencing used peripheral blood, obtained 28 days after the second AZD1222 dose.

This chain's CDR3 is CASGLPGRPYGYTF. The CDR3 DNA reads as TGTGCTAGTGGTTTGCCTGGCAGACCCTATGGCTACACCTTC. The V and J genes are TRBV12-5 and TRBJ1-2; D unclear. Per germline, CDR1 LGHNT and CDR2 FRNRAP. The V end was cut by 2 bases, the J end by 4 bases, with 11 bases between. The CDR3 runs 14 residues.